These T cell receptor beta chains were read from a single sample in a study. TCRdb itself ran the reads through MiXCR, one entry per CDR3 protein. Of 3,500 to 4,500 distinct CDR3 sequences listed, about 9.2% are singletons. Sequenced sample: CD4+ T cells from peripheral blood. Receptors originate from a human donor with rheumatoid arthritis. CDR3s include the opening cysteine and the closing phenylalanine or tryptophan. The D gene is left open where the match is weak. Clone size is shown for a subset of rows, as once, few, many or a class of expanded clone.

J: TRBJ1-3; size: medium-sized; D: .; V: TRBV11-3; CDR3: CASSLEAVPPGNTIYF; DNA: TGTGCCAGCAGCTTAGAGGCAGTGCCGCCGGGAAACACCATATATTTT
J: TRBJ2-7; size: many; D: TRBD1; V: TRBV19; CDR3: CASSIGTGSYEQYF; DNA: TGTGCCAGTAGTATAGGGACAGGGTCCTACGAGCAGTACTTC
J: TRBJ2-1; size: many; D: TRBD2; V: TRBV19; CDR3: CASSTGTSGSGEQFF; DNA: TGTGCCAGTAGCACCGGGACTAGCGGGAGTGGAGAGCAGTTCTTC
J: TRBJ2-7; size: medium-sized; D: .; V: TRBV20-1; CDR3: CSAGDNSYEQYF; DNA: TGCAGTGCTGGGGACAACTCCTACGAGCAGTACTTC
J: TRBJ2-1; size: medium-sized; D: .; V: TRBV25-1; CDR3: CASSPQGFSNEQFF; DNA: TGTGCCAGCAGTCCTCAGGGCTTCTCCAATGAGCAGTTCTTC
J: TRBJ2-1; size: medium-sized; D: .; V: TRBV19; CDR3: CASSTDRYNEQFF; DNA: TGTGCCAGTAGTACCGACAGATACAATGAGCAGTTCTTC
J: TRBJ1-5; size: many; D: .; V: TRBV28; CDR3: CASSLKGAGSSHQPQHF; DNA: TGTGCCAGCAGTTTAAAAGGGGCAGGGTCATCCCATCAGCCCCAGCATTTT
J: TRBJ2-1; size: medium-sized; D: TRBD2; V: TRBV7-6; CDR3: CASSLSGSGRGYEQFF; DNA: TGTGCCAGCAGCTTAAGCGGCAGCGGGAGGGGCTATGAGCAGTTCTTC
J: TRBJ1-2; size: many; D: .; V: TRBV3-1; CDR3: CASSQEVVGGYTF; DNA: TGTGCCAGCAGCCAAGAAGTGGTTGGGGGCTACACCTTC
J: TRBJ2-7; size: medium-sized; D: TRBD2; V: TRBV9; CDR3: CASSEEGTSGYEQYF; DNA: TGTGCCAGCAGCGAGGAAGGGACTAGCGGCTACGAGCAGTACTTC
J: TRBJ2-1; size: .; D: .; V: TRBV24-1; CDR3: CATTPNPVGGASNEQFF; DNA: TGTGCCACCACCCCTAACCCTGTAGGGGGGGCGAGTAATGAGCAGTTCTTC
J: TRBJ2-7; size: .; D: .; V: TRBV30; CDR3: CAWSAGHGYEQYF; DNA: TGTGCCTGGAGTGCGGGACACGGCTACGAGCAGTACTTC
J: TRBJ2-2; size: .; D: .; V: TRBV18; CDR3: CASSPPGQPNTGELFF; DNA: TGTGCCAGCTCACCACCGGGCCAGCCGAACACCGGGGAGCTGTTTTTT
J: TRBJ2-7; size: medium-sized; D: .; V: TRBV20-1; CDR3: CSASLAGRSYEQYF; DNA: TGCAGTGCTAGTCTGGCGGGGCGCTCCTACGAGCAGTACTTC
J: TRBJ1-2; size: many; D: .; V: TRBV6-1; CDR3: CASSERDYGYTF; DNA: TGTGCCAGCAGTGAAAGGGATTATGGCTACACCTTC
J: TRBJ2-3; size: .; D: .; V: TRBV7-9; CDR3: CASSLSLPTDTQYF; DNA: TGTGCCAGCAGCTTATCCTTGCCGACAGATACGCAGTATTTT
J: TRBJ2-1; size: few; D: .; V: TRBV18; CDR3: CASSPRTAEQFF; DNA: TGTGCCAGCTCACCACGCACGGCTGAGCAGTTCTTC
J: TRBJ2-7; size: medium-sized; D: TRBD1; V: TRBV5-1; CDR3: CASSLTGTGAGEQYF; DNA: TGCGCCAGCAGCCTCACCGGGACAGGGGCCGGCGAGCAGTACTTC
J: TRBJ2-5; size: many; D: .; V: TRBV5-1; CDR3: CASSPGRIQETQYF; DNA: TGCGCCAGCAGCCCCGGACGGATCCAAGAGACCCAGTACTTC
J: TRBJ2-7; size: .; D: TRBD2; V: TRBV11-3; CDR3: CASRRRLAESYEQYF; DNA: TGTGCCAGCCGGAGAAGACTAGCGGAGTCCTACGAGCAGTACTTC
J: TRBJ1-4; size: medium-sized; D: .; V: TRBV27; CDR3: CASSRTGEDYEKLFF; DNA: TGTGCCAGCAGCCGAACCGGGGAGGACTATGAAAAACTGTTTTTT
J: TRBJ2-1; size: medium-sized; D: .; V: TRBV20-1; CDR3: CSARELTSYNEQFF; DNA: TGCAGTGCTAGAGAACTGACTAGTTACAATGAGCAGTTCTTC
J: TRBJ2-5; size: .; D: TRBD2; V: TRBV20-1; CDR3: CSARDLQRGGETQYF; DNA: TGCAGTGCTAGAGATCTCCAGCGGGGGGGTGAGACCCAGTACTTC
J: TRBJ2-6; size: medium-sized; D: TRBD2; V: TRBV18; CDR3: CASSDPAGGGGANVLTF; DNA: TGTGCCAGCTCCGACCCAGCGGGAGGTGGTGGGGCCAACGTCCTGACTTTC
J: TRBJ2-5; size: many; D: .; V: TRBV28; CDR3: CASSLAGETQYF; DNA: TGTGCCAGCAGTTTGGCTGGGGAGACCCAGTACTTC
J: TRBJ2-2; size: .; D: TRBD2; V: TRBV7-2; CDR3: CASSPSGRSTGELFF; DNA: TGTGCCAGCAGCCCCAGCGGGAGAAGTACCGGGGAGCTGTTTTTT
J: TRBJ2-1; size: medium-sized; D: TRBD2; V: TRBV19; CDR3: CASSRTSGSAYNEQFF; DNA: TGTGCCAGTAGTCGGACTAGCGGGAGTGCCTACAATGAGCAGTTCTTC
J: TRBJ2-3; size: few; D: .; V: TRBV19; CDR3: CASSIYGGRSVGSTDTQYF; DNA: TGTGCCAGTAGTATCTACGGAGGGCGGTCAGTTGGCAGCACAGATACGCAGTATTTT
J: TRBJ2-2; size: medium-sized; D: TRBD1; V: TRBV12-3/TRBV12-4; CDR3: CASSQDRTNTGELFF; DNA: TGTGCCAGCAGCCAGGACAGGACGAACACCGGGGAGCTGTTTTTT
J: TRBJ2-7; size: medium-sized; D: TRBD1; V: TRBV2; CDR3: CARSTGQGNSYEQYF; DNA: TGTGCCCGGTCTACTGGACAGGGCAACTCCTACGAGCAGTACTTC